This T cell receptor (beta chain) was obtained from a study of cytomegalovirus exposure and HLA in healthy donors. Study as a whole: As an earlier analysis found, 180 million or so T cells yielded 117 million unique TCR beta sequences. Study outcomes and limitations: Relative to the approximately 700-donor mean, N-insertions were reportedly fewer in an Asian-associated ancestry cluster in a later analysis. Near-uniform donor sequencing depth was presumed by presence/absence analyses.

Donors were nominally healthy when sampled, though unrecorded immune exposures were likely. This clone turned up a few times. The antigen is unknown. PCR was performed using 60 Vbeta and 13 Jbeta primers. Sequencing was performed with immunoSEQ multiplex PCR; in TCRdb, only in-frame clones are kept and a portion is missing. The sample has around 110,000 clones, less than 70% seen once. V gave up 5 bases and J gave up 4 bases; unmatched junction bases: 5. This CDR3 is built from 15 residues. Per the germline V gene, CDR1 is MDHEN and CDR2 is SYDVKM. The origin of this receptor is a woman aged 30 to 39 in good health and CMV-seronegative. This chain uses TRBV28 with TRBJ2-7; 13 bases line up with TRBD2. Sequenced: PBMCs. The CDR3 nucleotides are TGTGCCAGCAGTCCACTAGCGGGAGGGCTATACGAGCAGTACTTC. Its translation: CASSPLAGGLYEQYF.